These 27 T cell receptor beta chains came from one sample sequenced in a study of OX40 agonist ivuxolimab in advanced cancers. Sequencing was performed with immunoSEQ multiplex PCR; in TCRdb, only in-frame clones are kept and a portion is missing. The sample includes 75,000 to 90,000 clones, about four fifths of them seen just once. Source: CD4+ or CD8+ T cells sorted from blood, taken in a trial of the OX40 agonist ivuxolimab. The receptor source for this set is an adult with an advanced solid tumor such as melanoma, head and neck, liver or kidney cancer.

The chain employs TRBV30 and TRBJ2-2; TRBD2 aligns across 14 bases. The CDR3 has 18 residues. Germline V gene lookup returns CDR1 GTSNPN and CDR2 SVGIG (reference sequence). V lost 1 base and J lost 0; bases outside the gene matches: 4. The CDR3 nucleotides are TGTGCCTGGAGTGGACTAGCGGGAGGGTTCGCGAACACCGGGGAGCTGTTTTTT. Its protein is CAWSGLAGGFANTGELFF.

The sample holds one count of this clone. The rearrangement uses TRBV4-1 and TRBJ1-4, with a possible D match to TRBD1 (5 bases). The CDR3 runs to 18 residues. From germline, CDR1 is MGHRA and CDR2 YSYEKL. V was clipped by 0 bases and J by 0 bases, with 14 bases between them. The CDR3 sequence is CASSQDQRQGPTNEKLFF. CDR3 bases: TGCGCCAGCAGCCAAGATCAGAGGCAGGGTCCAACTAATGAAAAACTGTTTTTT.

The chain combines TRBV6-5 with TRBJ1-2; TRBD1 matches 11 bases. The ends lost 5 bases at V and 8 bases at J; junction bases unmatched: 7. In germline, CDR1 is MNHEY, CDR2 SVGAGI. This CDR3 spans 14 amino acids. CDR3 DNA sequence: TGTGCCAGCAGTGGACAGGGGGCAGTGGGCGGCTACACCTTC. Residues: CASSGQGAVGGYTF.

The chain combines TRBV5-4 with TRBJ2-3; 12 bases map to TRBD2. V trimming: 4 bases; J trimming: 11 bases; junction bases outside the gene matches: 11. The CDR3 totals 15 residues. The germline CDR1 and CDR2 sequences are SGHNT and YYREEE (reference sequence). The CDR3, as DNA: TGTGCCAGCAGCCCCGAGGGGACTAGCGGGTTTAAGCAGTATTTT. This sequence encodes CASSPEGTSGFKQYF.

The rearrangement uses TRBV5-4 and TRBJ2-5, with D maybe TRBD2 (6 bases). Judging by the DNA end, TRBJ2-7 fits better; the J call may be wrong. CDR1 and CDR2 (germline): SGHNT, YYREEE (reference sequence). CDR3 size: 13 residues. CDR3 sequence reads: CASSDGLSYEQYF. Here the CDR3 DNA reads TGTGCCAGCAGCGACGGACTATCCTACGAGCAGTACTTC.

The V call is TRBV2, the J call TRBJ1-1, with 7 bases fitting TRBD1. This CDR3 comprises 15 residues. J lost 4 bases, V lost 7 bases, and 12 bases had no gene match. Germline V gene lookup returns CDR1 SNHLY and CDR2 FYNNEI. This chain's CDR3 is CASTRRDSRSTEAFF. The CDR3 coding sequence is TGTGCCAGCACCCGGAGGGACAGTAGGAGCACTGAAGCTTTCTTT.

This clone has a handful of counts. The germline gene is not matched at one end of the junction; a read error may be the cause. The chain recombines TRBV7-7 with TRBJ1-6, with D hard to call. Germline V gene data show CDR1 as SSHAT and CDR2 as FNYEAQ (reference sequence). The CDR3 is made up of 16 amino acids. CDR3 amino acids: CASSLVQAHYNSPLHF. In nucleotides, the CDR3 is TGTGCTAGCAGCTTAGTCCAGGCCCACTATAATTCACCCCTCCACTTT.

The chain couples TRBV5-6 to TRBJ1-5; 7 bases are shared with TRBD1. Per the germline V gene, CDR1 is SGHDT and CDR2 is YYEEEE. This CDR3 is 13 amino acids long. Losses at the gene ends were 4 bases for V and 5 bases for J; bases not matched to a gene: 3. The CDR3 nucleotides read TGTGCCAGCAGCGCCGACAGGGATCAGCCCCAGCATTTT. It specifies CASSADRDQPQHF.

The J gene is TRBJ2-1, the V gene TRBV2; D not certain. Germline values: CDR1 SNHLY, CDR2 FYNNEI. With 5 bases removed from V and 2 bases from J, the gap between germline ends came to 13 bases. This CDR3 comprises 15 residues. This chain's CDR3 is CASSSPGRTYNEQFF. For the CDR3, the DNA is TGTGCCAGCAGTAGTCCGGGCCGTACCTACAATGAGCAGTTCTTC.

The rearrangement uses TRBV5-1 and TRBJ2-3; 8 bases fit TRBD1. The trim removed 4 bases at V and 5 bases at J, leaving 9 bases unmatched. Germline loops: CDR1 SGHRS, CDR2 YFSETQ. CDR3 length: 15 residues. The CDR3 DNA is TGCGCCAGCAGCATGTCGTCGACAGGGGTAGATACGCAGTATTTT. Its translation is CASSMSSTGVDTQYF. Variable domain in full (rest from reference TRBV5-1 and TRBJ2-3): KAGVTQTPRYLIKTRGQQVTLSCSPISGHRSVSWYQQTPGQGLQFLFEYFSETQRNKGNFPGRFSGRQFSNSRSEMNVSTLELGDSALYLCASSMSSTGVDTQYFGPGTRLTVL.

This clone was counted only a few times. J is TRBJ2-2 and V is TRBV6-1; D is possibly TRBD2 (6 bases). Trimming shortened V by 4 bases and J by 3 bases, and 9 bases separated the two germline ends. The CDR3 loop spans 14 amino acids. Germline assignment: CDR1 MNHNS and CDR2 SASEGT. CDR3 DNA sequence: TGTGCCAGCAGTGCGGGAGTAGACACCGGGGAGCTGTTTTTT. As protein: CASSAGVDTGELFF.

J is TRBJ2-7 and V is TRBV6-6, with D maybe TRBD1 (6 bases). CDR1 and CDR2 from the germline V gene are MNHNY and SVGAGI (reference sequence). The CDR3 runs 16 residues. Between the trimmed V and J ends, which lost 0 bases and 1 base, there was a span of 13 bases. CDR3 region: CASSYSPQGLSYEQYF. The CDR3 DNA is TGTGCCAGCAGTTACTCACCTCAGGGGTTATCCTACGAGCAGTACTTC.

The chain has TRBV14 and TRBJ2-1; D is unresolved. Trimming cost V 3 bases and J 1 base, with 13 bases left between them. CDR3 size: 16 residues. Germline V gene lookup returns CDR1 SGHDN and CDR2 FVKESK. CDR3 loop: CASSHSKDGSYNEQFF. The CDR3 DNA reads TGTGCCAGCAGCCACTCCAAGGACGGATCCTACAATGAGCAGTTCTTC.

This clone has a handful of counts. The chain links TRBV4-1 to TRBJ1-5; D is unresolved. The germline V gene encodes CDR1 MGHRA and CDR2 YSYEKL. The CDR3 has 15 amino acids. V was cut by 0 bases and J by 7 bases, with 13 bases left in between. The CDR3 reads CASSQDEVNVQPQHF. CDR3 nucleotide sequence: TGCGCCAGCAGCCAAGATGAAGTAAACGTACAGCCCCAGCATTTT.

The V gene is TRBV2, the J gene TRBJ1-2, with D unclear. The germline V gene encodes CDR1 SNHLY and CDR2 FYNNEI. V shed 5 bases and J shed 4 bases, with 14 bases lying between them. The CDR3 loop spans 14 amino acids. Here the CDR3 DNA reads TGTGCCAGCAGTTTACAAGGAGTCGGCTATGGCTACACCTTC. Protein: CASSLQGVGYGYTF.

The rearrangement joins TRBV27 to TRBJ1-4; D is ambiguous. Trimming removed 3 bases from V and 5 bases from J, with 10 bases in between. The CDR3 covers 14 residues. Germline V gives CDR1 MNHEY, CDR2 SMNVEV (reference sequence). CDR3 loop: CASSFGRINEKLFF. The CDR3 nucleotides are TGTGCCAGCAGTTTTGGTCGAATCAATGAAAAACTGTTTTTT.

The chain recombines TRBV4-1 with TRBJ2-1; D is perhaps TRBD2 (5 bases). Germline-derived CDR1 and CDR2 are MGHRA and YSYEKL. V was shortened by 4 bases and J by 3 bases, with 16 bases between the two germline ends. This CDR3 has 16 amino acids. CDR3 protein: CASSPQEGRGYNEQFF. The CDR3 nucleotides read TGCGCCAGCAGCCCCCAGGAAGGGAGAGGCTACAATGAGCAGTTCTTC.

The chain couples TRBV10-2 to TRBJ1-5; maybe TRBD1 (6 bases). The CDR3 runs 14 residues. V was shortened by 6 bases and J by 4 bases, with 13 bases between the two germline ends. The germline V gene encodes CDR1 WSHSY and CDR2 SAAADI. As DNA, the CDR3 is TGCGCCAGCAGCGAAGGACAGAATAATCAGCCCCAGCATTTT. Its translation: CASSEGQNNQPQHF.

The chain joins TRBV6-5 to TRBJ2-1, with D possibly TRBD1 on 5 matching bases. The CDR3 is 13 amino acids. V lost 4 bases to trimming and J lost 5 bases, with 9 bases between them. From germline, CDR1 is MNHEY and CDR2 SVGAGI. CDR3 loop: CASSSGSHNEQFF. In DNA form, the CDR3 reads TGTGCCAGCAGTTCAGGGTCCCACAATGAGCAGTTCTTC.

The J gene is TRBJ2-2, the V gene TRBV9, with D tentatively TRBD1 (6 bases). Germline values: CDR1 SGDLS, CDR2 YYNGEE. This CDR3 is built from 15 residues. The V end lost 4 bases, the J end lost 1 base, and 11 bases lay between the germline ends. The CDR3 DNA sequence: TGTGCCAGCAGCATCCGGGACAAGAACACCGGGGAGCTGTTTTTT. It translates to CASSIRDKNTGELFF.

This clone was seen a handful of times. The chain recombines TRBV21-1 with TRBJ1-6. TRBV21-1 is a pseudogene segment. The CDR3 sequence is 13 residues long. The CDR3 sequence: CASSKSTNSPLHF. DNA of the CDR3: TGTGCCAGCAGCAAATCAACGAATTCACCCCTCCACTTT.

The rearrangement joins TRBV9 to TRBJ1-1; D unclear. The CDR3 loop spans 14 amino acids. Germline V gene data show CDR1 as SGDLS and CDR2 as YYNGEE. V dropped 2 bases and J dropped 0 bases, with 8 bases sitting between them. CDR3 coding DNA: TGTGCCAGCAGCGTGGGGTTTGTGAACACTGAAGCTTTCTTT. Its protein product is CASSVGFVNTEAFF.

Comments on this clone: The same CDR3 can be traced to other DNA sequences in this sample. This chain links TRBV5-6 with TRBJ1-2; 9 positions agree with TRBD1. Germline V gives CDR1 SGHDT, CDR2 YYEEEE. The V and J ends lost 3 bases and 6 bases, in that order; junction bases with no gene match: 15. This CDR3 is built from 17 residues. The CDR3 spells CASSSGLQGAGGDGYTF. For the CDR3, the DNA is TGTGCCAGCAGCTCAGGTTTACAGGGGGCGGGGGGGGATGGCTACACCTTC.

The genes are TRBV29-1 and TRBJ1-1; the D gene is possibly TRBD1 (5 bases). Germline-derived CDR1 and CDR2 are SQVTM and ANQGSEA. The V end was cut by 1 base, the J end by 4 bases, with 13 bases between. There are 14 residues in the CDR3. As DNA, the CDR3 is TGCAGCGTTGAAGGGGGCGAAGGTCCCACTGAAGCTTTCTTT. Translated: CSVEGGEGPTEAFF.

The genes are TRBV6-1 and TRBJ2-1, with TRBD2 matching 7 bases. From germline, CDR1 is MNHNS and CDR2 SASEGT. Trimming took 4 bases from V and 15 from J; bases not matched to a gene: 12. The CDR3 length is 13 residues. The CDR3 DNA sequence: TGTGCCAGCAGTGTTATTGAGGGAGGGTCCCCGTTCTTC. Residues: CASSVIEGGSPFF.

The chain has TRBV7-2 and TRBJ1-2; 7 bases line up with TRBD1. This CDR3 has 12 residues. With 5 bases clipped from V and 12 bases from J, the junction kept 9 bases outside the gene matches. Germline CDR1 and CDR2: SGHTA and FQGNSA. CDR3 residues: CASSNTDRVHTF. CDR3 sequence (DNA): TGTGCCAGCAGCAATACCGACAGGGTTCACACCTTC.

The V gene is TRBV7-3, the J gene TRBJ2-1; TRBD1 matches at 8 bases. Unmatched junction bases numbered 6, after V lost 5 bases and J lost 9 bases. Germline CDR1 and CDR2: SGHTA and FQGTGA. This CDR3 is 13 amino acids long. The CDR3 DNA reads TGTGCCAGCAGCACAGGACAGGGACTTGAGCAGTTCTTC. Translation gives CASSTGQGLEQFF.